This record looks at one T cell receptor (beta chain) sequence and its context. The antigen remains undetermined. These data come from a study of T cell responses to AZD1222 COVID-19 vaccine. The CDR3 length is 16 residues. Germline CDR1 reads SGHTA; CDR2 reads FQGTGA. V gave up 4 bases and J gave up 0 bases; unmatched junction bases: 6. Assay: immunoSEQ multiplex PCR; the TCRdb copy retains only in-frame clones and omits some. The top ten clones hold 6.5% to 9% of a sample with some 130,000 clones, 70% to 90% of them seen once. Findings and limits, study-wide: Spike-specific TCR repertoires showed rising breadth and depth after two AZD1222 doses.

The V and J genes are TRBV7-3 and TRBJ2-1, with 7 bases lining up with TRBD1. The specimen was peripheral blood, collected on day 0 of AZD1222 vaccination. This receptor was obtained from an adult in good health. The DNA of the CDR3 is TGTGCCAGCAGCTCCCCGAGGACAGGCTCCTACAATGAGCAGTTCTTC. Its protein is CASSSPRTGSYNEQFF.